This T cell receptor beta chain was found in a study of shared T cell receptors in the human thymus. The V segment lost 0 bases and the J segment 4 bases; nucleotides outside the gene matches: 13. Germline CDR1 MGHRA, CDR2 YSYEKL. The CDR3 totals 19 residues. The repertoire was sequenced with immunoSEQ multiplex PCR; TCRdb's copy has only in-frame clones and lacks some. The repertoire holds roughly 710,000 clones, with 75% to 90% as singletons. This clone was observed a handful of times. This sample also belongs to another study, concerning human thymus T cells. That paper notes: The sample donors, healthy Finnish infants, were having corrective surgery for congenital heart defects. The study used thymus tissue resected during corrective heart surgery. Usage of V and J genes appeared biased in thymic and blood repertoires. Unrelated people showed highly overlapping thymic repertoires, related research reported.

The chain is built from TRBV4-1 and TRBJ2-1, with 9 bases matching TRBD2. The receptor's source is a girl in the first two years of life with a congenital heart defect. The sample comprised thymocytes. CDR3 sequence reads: CASSQDQGSSGAEYNEQFF. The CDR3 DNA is TGCGCCAGCAGCCAAGATCAAGGGTCTAGCGGGGCGGAGTACAATGAGCAGTTCTTC.